This T cell receptor (beta chain) derives from a study of shared clonotypes between healthy human individuals. Study-wide results and limits: Clonotypes shared by all four donors outscored non-shared clonotypes in generation probability. What naive subsets generally showed was a larger estimated richness than memory subsets showed.

Regarding this clone: The antigen is not known.

Positively selected for CCR7, the CD45RO-negative cells used as naive CD8 cells excluded terminally differentiated effector memory CD45RA+ cells. Donors were healthy HIV-negative adults without recent acute infections or vaccinations. Trimming pared 6 bases from V and 0 bases from J, leaving 18 bases between. The CDR3 is 16 residues long. Germline CDR1 is MDHEN and CDR2 is SYDVKM. The deep-level immunoSEQ assay was used. Method: immunoSEQ multiplex PCR; TCRdb's copy keeps in-frame clones and lacks some. The table records around 2.1 million clones, 93% of them present only once. The chain recombines TRBV28 with TRBJ2-7; D possibly matches TRBD1 or TRBD2 (6 bases each). This clonotype was sampled from a man between 18 and 29 years old in good health. Some clones in this sample may be carry-over from other donors' samples. Sequenced sample: naive CD8+ T cells from PBMCs. In DNA, the CDR3 is TGTGCCAGCAGCATACCGGGGGCCTACTTCTCCTACGAGCAGTACTTC. Translation gives CASSIPGAYFSYEQYF.